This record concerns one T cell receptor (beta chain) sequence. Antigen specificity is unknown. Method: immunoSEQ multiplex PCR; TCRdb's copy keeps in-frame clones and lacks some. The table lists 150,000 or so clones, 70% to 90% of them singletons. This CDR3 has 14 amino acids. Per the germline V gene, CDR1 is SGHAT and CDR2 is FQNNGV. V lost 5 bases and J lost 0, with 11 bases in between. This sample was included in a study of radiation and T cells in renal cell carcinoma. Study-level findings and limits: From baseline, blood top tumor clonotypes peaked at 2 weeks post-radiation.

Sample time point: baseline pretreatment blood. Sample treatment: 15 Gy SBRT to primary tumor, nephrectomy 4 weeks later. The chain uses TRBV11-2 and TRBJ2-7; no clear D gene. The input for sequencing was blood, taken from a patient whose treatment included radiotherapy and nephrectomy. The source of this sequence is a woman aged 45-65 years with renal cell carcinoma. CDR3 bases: TGTGCCAGCAGCCGCGACCGGAGCTCCTACGAGCAGTACTTC. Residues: CASSRDRSSYEQYF.